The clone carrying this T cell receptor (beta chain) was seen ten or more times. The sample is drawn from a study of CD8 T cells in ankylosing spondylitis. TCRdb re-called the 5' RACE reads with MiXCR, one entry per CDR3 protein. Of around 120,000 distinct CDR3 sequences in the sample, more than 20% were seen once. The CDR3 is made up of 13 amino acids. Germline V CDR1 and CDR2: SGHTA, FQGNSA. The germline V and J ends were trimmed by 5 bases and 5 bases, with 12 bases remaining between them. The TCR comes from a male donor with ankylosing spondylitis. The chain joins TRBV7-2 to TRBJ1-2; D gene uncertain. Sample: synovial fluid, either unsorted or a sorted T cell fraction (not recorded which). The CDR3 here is CASSPYSDYGYTF. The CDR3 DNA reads TGTGCCAGCAGCCCTTACAGTGATTATGGCTACACCTTC.